A selection of T cell receptor beta chains follows, all from one sample in a study of shared clonotypes between healthy human individuals. Assay used: immunoSEQ multiplex PCR; TCRdb lists only in-frame clones, some missing. The sample yields hundreds of thousands of clones, 90% to 96% seen once. Sequenced: naive CD4+ T cells sorted from blood. All receptors come from a woman in her 30s in good health. Each CDR3 is given with its conserved first and last residue.

CDR3,V,J
CASRWETYEQYF,TRBV11-2,.
CASSLRQGSYEQYF,TRBV28,.
CASSPLGAGSGNTIYF,TRBV5-1,TRBJ1-3
CASNAEQETQYF,TRBV28,TRBJ2-5
CAITQRGQATEAFF,TRBV10-3,TRBJ1-1
CASSQGLAGVADTQYF,TRBV7-2,TRBJ2-3
CASSLGKTGNYGYTF,TRBV5-4,TRBJ1-2
CASSFRPLDSLGGYEQYF,TRBV27,TRBJ2-7
CASSLTSSYNEQFF,TRBV11-3,TRBJ2-1
CATSRGRADEQYF,TRBV15,TRBJ2-7
CASSKTQNTEAFF,TRBV7-3,TRBJ1-1
CASRSGAGGAYEQYF,TRBV6-1,TRBJ2-7
CASSQDRGRKNIQYF,TRBV4-1,TRBJ2-4
CASSLGASGGETQYF,TRBV5-1,TRBJ2-5
CASSGSGQGFYEQYF,TRBV19,TRBJ2-7
CATASGTPDYNEQFF,TRBV27,TRBJ2-1
CASSPQWGQGTDTQYF,TRBV5-6,TRBJ2-3
CASSPGQSLERGYTF,TRBV5-1,TRBJ1-2
CASRNREVEKLFF,TRBV19,TRBJ1-4
CASSYSMGPGANVLTF,TRBV6-5,TRBJ2-6
CASSTTGFMDEQFF,TRBV18,TRBJ2-1
CASSYTQGSKETQYF,TRBV6-5,TRBJ2-5
CASSLYGNEQFF,TRBV11-2,TRBJ2-1
CASSFGPVPQETQYF,TRBV7-7,TRBJ2-5
CASSTVLGEQYF,TRBV28,TRBJ2-5
CASRTTGDEQYF,TRBV2,TRBJ2-7
CATSPLLDGDRANEKLFF,TRBV15,TRBJ1-4
CASSYLDARGTNTEAFF,TRBV5-6,TRBJ1-1
CATRLGYSQPQHF,TRBV28,TRBJ1-5
CASSLGQGPYEQYF,TRBV5-1,TRBJ2-7
CASSAGQPNTGELFF,TRBV2,TRBJ2-2
CASSQDESLAGLGEQYF,TRBV4-1,TRBJ2-7
CASRPTAGYEQYF,TRBV28,TRBJ2-7
CASRSTPGQSSYEQYF,TRBV28,TRBJ2-7
CASSISGSSGNTIYF,TRBV19,TRBJ1-3
CASSLEGGIQETQYF,TRBV5-1,TRBJ2-5
CASREDRSGTEAFF,TRBV7-9,TRBJ1-1
CASSLGDSTSRTDTQYF,TRBV5-1,TRBJ2-3
CASSNTGTANEKLFF,TRBV7-2,TRBJ1-4
CASSPATSGVRETQYF,TRBV18,TRBJ2-5
CASSDQGRYGYTF,TRBV6-1,TRBJ1-2
CASSPPGQSSYNEQFF,TRBV18,TRBJ2-1
CASSSGYGFEQETQYF,TRBV7-9,TRBJ2-5
CASSLAGGPNTGELFF,TRBV18,TRBJ2-2
CASSPPEGYTEAFF,TRBV11-2,TRBJ1-1
CASSLGDPTDTQYF,TRBV5-6,TRBJ2-3
CASLSGTANTGELFF,TRBV2,TRBJ2-2
CASSPPGNTGELFF,TRBV18,TRBJ2-2
CATSTRQTPLSPRSLAFF,TRBV15,TRBJ1-1
CAISQDGSYEQYF,TRBV10-3,TRBJ2-7
CSAGAGERKTQYF,TRBV29-1,TRBJ2-5
CASSQNPWGGYQPQHF,TRBV2,TRBJ1-5
CSALYQETQYF,TRBV20-1,TRBJ2-5
CASRRAGEYTDTQYF,TRBV7-6,TRBJ2-3
CASRADQGPNEKLFF,TRBV10-2,TRBJ1-4
CASSLGSSGANVLTF,TRBV5-1,TRBJ2-6
CASSEAGPSPLHF,TRBV2,TRBJ1-6
CASTWLNTQYF,TRBV6-1,TRBJ2-3